This T cell receptor beta chain originates from a study of blood T cell repertoires in COVID-19. Across the whole study: Some COVID-19 samples were acute and others convalescent; all came from the United States, Italy and Spain. Sources were T cells, B-cell-depleted T cells, or PBMCs; the material itself was cDNA or gDNA.

Only in-frame clones appear in the TCRdb table, and some are missing; sequencing was by immunoSEQ multiplex PCR. The data show 84,000 or so clones, with around 88% seen just once and around 39% held by the top ten. The receptor was derived from a man older than 75 with active or convalescent COVID-19. The source material was peripheral blood.

The CDR3 DNA sequence: TGCGCCAGCAGCCCCGGGACAGGGAATTCACCCCTCCACTTT. This encodes CASSPGTGNSPLHF. This sequence joins TRBV4-1 and TRBJ1-6; 9 positions match TRBD1. The CDR3 runs 14 residues. Germline V CDR1 and CDR2: MGHRA, YSYEKL. The J segment lost 7 bases and the V segment lost 4 bases, leaving 2 bases of the junction unmatched.